This TCR beta chain was sequenced for a study of shared clonotypes between healthy human individuals. This CDR3 contains 13 residues. Trimming took 8 bases from V and 4 from J; bases not matched to a gene: 7. Per germline, CDR1 GTSNPN and CDR2 SVGIG (reference sequence). Assay: immunoSEQ multiplex PCR; the TCRdb copy retains only in-frame clones and omits some. In the table there are roughly 2 million clones, about 95% of which are singletons. V and J are TRBV30 and TRBJ1-3; 8 bases align to TRBD1. Source material: naive CD4+ T cells sorted from blood. Subset given: CD45RA+ positively selected. This clonotype was obtained from a man aged 18 to 30 in good health. The CDR3 is CARVDRVGNTIYF. For the CDR3, the DNA is TGTGCCAGGGTGGACAGGGTCGGAAACACCATATATTTT.